This T cell receptor beta chain is from a study of technical replicates of blood from several donors. Germline V gene data show CDR1 as MNHEY and CDR2 as SMNVEV (reference sequence). The V gene lost 5 bases and the J gene lost 8 bases, with 21 bases spanning the gap. The CDR3 spans 15 residues. Produced via immunoSEQ multiplex PCR; TCRdb's table is partial and in-frame only. This table holds under 95,000 clones, over 90% found once. The sample comprised T cells isolated from PBMCs. The clonotype was recovered from a human donor in good health. The rearrangement links TRBV27 to TRBJ1-2; weak D call: TRBD1 (5 bases). CDR3 coding DNA: TGTGCCAGCAGTCGCGACAGAGCCTTGGTGGGGGGCTACACCTTC. Translating gives CASSRDRALVGGYTF.